The T cell receptor beta chain under discussion was sequenced for a study of blood T cell repertoires in COVID-19. Across the whole study: Samples taken during acute and convalescent COVID-19 were collected in the United States, Italy and Spain. T cells, B-cell-depleted T cells, or PBMCs provided the cDNA or gDNA that served as material.

Generated by immunoSEQ multiplex PCR, the TCRdb table keeps only in-frame clones and is missing some. The sample has roughly 120,000 clones; 76% are singletons. This CDR3 has 15 residues. CDR1 is SGHNT and CDR2 is YYREEE in the germline V gene (reference sequence). V shed 2 bases, J shed 2 bases, and the junction held 6 bases outside the gene matches. This clonotype was obtained from a woman aged 80 or over with acute or convalescent COVID-19. The material sequenced was peripheral blood. The V and J genes are TRBV5-4 and TRBJ2-7, with TRBD1 identical over 8 bases. The CDR3 DNA sequence: TGTGCCAGCAGCTTCTCGACAGGGGCAGCCTACGAGCAGTACTTC. It yields the protein CASSFSTGAAYEQYF.